The clone carrying this T cell receptor (beta chain) is a singleton in its sample. Its antigen is undetermined. Produced via immunoSEQ multiplex PCR; TCRdb's table is partial and in-frame only. Among 140,000 to 150,000 clones listed, around nine tenths were seen once. The data are from a study of T cell responses to AZD1222 COVID-19 vaccine. Findings of the study overall: Repertoire sampling occurred only after the peak T cell response. Spike-spanning, vaccine-associated CD4 TCRs were dominant at 160-218 and 743-854. Donors skewed white British and female; clonal diversity was possibly underestimated. Nearly half of spike-specific TCRs reportedly go after variant regions that carry no mutations.

The CDR3 is 14 amino acids. Trimming took 4 bases from V and 8 from J, leaving 16 bases between them. From germline, CDR1 is SGDLS and CDR2 YYNGEE. This sequence originates from an adult in good health. The sequencing used peripheral blood, collected on day 0 of AZD1222 vaccination. The chain carries TRBV9 and TRBJ1-5, with D uncertain. CDR3 in amino acids: CASSQDGGGKPQHF. In DNA, the CDR3 is TGTGCCAGCAGCCAGGACGGAGGCGGAAAGCCCCAGCATTTT.